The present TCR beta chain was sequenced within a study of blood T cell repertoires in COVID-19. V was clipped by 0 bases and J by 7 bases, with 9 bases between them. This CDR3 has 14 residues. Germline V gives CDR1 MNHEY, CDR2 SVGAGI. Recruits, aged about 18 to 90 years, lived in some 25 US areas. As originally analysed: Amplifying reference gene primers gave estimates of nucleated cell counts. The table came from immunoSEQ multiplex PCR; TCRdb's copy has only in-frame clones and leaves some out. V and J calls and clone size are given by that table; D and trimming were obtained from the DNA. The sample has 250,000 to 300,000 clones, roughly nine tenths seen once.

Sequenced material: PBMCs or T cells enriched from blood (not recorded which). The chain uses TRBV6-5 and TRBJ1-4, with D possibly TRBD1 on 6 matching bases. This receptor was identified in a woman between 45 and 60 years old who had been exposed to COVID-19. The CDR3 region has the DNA TGTGCCAGCAGTTACTCGTTAGGGGGTGAAAAACTGTTTTTT. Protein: CASSYSLGGEKLFF.